This T cell receptor beta chain stems from a study of CD8 T cells in ankylosing spondylitis. Study outcomes and limitations: The study identified a TCR beta motif of fewer than 10 highly homologous variants that appeared characteristic of ankylosing spondylitis blood. Existing reports had already noted some motif variants in reactive arthritis synovial fluid and blood. Enrichment of disease-linked clones was reportedly significant in matched ankylosing spondylitis synovial fluid.

TCRdb independently ran MiXCR on the 5' RACE reads; one entry per CDR3 protein. The sample lists more than 400,000 distinct CDR3 sequences, roughly 5.2% occurring once. This clonotype was seen many times. Its matching antigen is unknown. Germline trimming cut 4 bases from V and 1 base from J; bases unmatched to any gene: 1. This CDR3 has 13 amino acids. Germline V gives CDR1 DFQATT, CDR2 SNEGSKA (reference sequence). The sequence was collected from a male donor with ankylosing spondylitis. Specimen: blood, either unsorted or a sorted T cell fraction (not recorded which). The V and J genes are TRBV20-1 and TRBJ1-5, with 7 bases aligning to TRBD1. This chain's CDR3 is CSAKDRSNQPQHF. For the CDR3, the DNA is TGCAGTGCTAAGGACAGGAGCAATCAGCCCCAGCATTTT.